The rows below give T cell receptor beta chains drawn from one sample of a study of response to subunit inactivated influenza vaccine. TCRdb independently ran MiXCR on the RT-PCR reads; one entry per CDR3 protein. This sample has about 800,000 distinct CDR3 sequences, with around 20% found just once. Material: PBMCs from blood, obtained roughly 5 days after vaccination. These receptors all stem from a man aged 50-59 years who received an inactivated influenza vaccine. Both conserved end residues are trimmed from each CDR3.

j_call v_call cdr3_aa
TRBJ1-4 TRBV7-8 ASSSQGARGEKLF
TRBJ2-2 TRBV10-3 ATRTSTGELF
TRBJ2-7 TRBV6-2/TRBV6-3 ASSRGHRVAEQY
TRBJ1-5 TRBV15 ATSRDRGRSNQPQH
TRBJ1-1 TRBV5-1 ASSSAGGTEAF
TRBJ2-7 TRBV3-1 ASSRATGNYEQY
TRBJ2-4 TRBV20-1 SAFRTKGLQY
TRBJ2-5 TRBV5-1 ASSLNSGYTQETQY
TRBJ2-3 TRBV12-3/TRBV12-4 ASSFDPGLADTQY
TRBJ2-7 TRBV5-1 ASRRTAYGNEQY
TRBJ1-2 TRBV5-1 ASSLDSYNYGYT
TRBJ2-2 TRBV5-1 ASSFMGGVNTGELF
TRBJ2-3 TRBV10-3 AISGTSGVVDTQY
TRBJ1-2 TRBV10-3 AITGGRFYGYT
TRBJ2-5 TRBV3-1 ASSHAGGETQY
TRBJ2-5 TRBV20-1 SAIFPAAQY
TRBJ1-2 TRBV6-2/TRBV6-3 ASSYVGRNLYGYT
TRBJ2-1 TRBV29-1 SADSGSSYNEQF
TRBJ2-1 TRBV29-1 SATGVSYNEQF
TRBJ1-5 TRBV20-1 SAEDRAGQPQH
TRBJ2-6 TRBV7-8 ASSIRGPGANVLT
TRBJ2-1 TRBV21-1 ASSLRETSGREGEF
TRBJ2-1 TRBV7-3 ASSLAGGTSSNEQF
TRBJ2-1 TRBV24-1 ATSGGGGGSYNEQF
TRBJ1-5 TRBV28 ASSYLLESGGNQPQH
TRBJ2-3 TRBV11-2 ASSRLAVGDTQY
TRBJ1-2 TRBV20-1 SARPRDNYGYT
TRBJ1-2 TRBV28 ASSLQSPGGRGYT
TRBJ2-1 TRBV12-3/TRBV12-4 ASRAYEGVTNEQF
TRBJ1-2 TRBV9 ASSASPGGGYT
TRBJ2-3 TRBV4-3 ASSQDAGGGTDTQY
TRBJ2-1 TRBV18 ASSKVQAEQF
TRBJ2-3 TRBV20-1 SASMAGGPGTQY
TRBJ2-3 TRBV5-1 ASSPSTGGAGDTQY
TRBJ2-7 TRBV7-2 ASSSAKDSSYEQY
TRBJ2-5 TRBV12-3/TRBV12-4 ASSTWGPGRETQY
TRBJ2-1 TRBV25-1 ASSGYTGEQF
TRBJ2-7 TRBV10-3 AISESAGVTEEQY
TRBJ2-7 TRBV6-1 ASSGDRTRVEQY
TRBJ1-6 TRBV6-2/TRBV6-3 ASSQKDSSYNSPLH
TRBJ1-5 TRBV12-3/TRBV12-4 ASTLRVGSNQPQH
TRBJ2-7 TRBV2 ASSVRSNYEQY
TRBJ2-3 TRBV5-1 ASSDPGADTQY
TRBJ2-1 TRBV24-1 ATSEGTVFSYNEQF
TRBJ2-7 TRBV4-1 ASSQVEAYEQY
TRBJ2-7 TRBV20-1 SAREGTARYEQY
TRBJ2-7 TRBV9 ASSVRTSGNLDEQY
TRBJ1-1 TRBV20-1 SAGGLGNTEAF
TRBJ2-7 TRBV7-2 ASSLAGGSGVPYEQY
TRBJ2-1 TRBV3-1 ASSQTSGIRNEQF
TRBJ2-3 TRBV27 ASTPGLAGITDTQY
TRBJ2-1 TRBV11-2 ASSLVLLTSYNEQF
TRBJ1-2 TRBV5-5 ASSLDYNANYGYT
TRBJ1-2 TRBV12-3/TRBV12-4 ASSPLVDLGYT
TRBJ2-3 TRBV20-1 SAEKHRTDTQY
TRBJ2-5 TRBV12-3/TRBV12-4 ASSFMLAQETQY
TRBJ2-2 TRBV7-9 ASSSRDRPTNTGELF
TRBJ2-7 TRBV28 ASSKDRLVEQY
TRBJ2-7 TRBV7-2 ASSSPTIAVISYEQY
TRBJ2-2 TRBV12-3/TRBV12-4 ASRGGQGLGTGELF